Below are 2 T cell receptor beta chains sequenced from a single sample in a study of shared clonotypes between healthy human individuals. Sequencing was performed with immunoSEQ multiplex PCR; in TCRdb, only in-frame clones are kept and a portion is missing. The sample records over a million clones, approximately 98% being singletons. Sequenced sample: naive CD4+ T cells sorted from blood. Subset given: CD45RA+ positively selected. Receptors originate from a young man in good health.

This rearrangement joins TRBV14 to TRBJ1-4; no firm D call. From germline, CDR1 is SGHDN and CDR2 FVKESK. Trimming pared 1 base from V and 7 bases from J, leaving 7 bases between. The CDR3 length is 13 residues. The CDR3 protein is CASSQGFGEKLFF. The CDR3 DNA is TGTGCCAGCAGCCAAGGTTTTGGTGAAAAACTGTTTTTT.

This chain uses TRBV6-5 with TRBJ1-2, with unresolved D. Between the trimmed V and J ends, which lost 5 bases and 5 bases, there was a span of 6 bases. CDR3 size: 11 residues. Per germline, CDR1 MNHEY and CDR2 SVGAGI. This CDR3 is CASSNTYGYTF. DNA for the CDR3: TGTGCCAGCAGTAATACTTATGGCTACACCTTC.